These 6 T cell receptor beta chains came from one sample sequenced in a study of T cells in Graves' hyperthyroidism and ophthalmopathy. Amplification of TCR beta CDR3 regions was performed using RNA transcripts as template. The HTBI primer set served for first-round RT-PCR of the TCR CDR3. TCRdb ran MiXCR on the multiplex PCR reads and lists one entry per CDR3 protein. The profile shows under 350,000 distinct CDR3 sequences, around 15% of them singletons. The specimen was blood. These TCRs come from a woman aged 35 to 49 with Graves' hyperthyroidism.

This clonotype showed up many times. The rearrangement uses TRBV28 and TRBJ1-2, with TRBD1 identical over 7 bases. Trimming cost V 2 bases and J 7 bases; bases outside gene matches: 10. The CDR3 consists of 15 residues. CDR1 and CDR2 from the germline V gene are MDHEN and SYDVKM. CDR3: CASSLGWGQFAGYTF. The CDR3 nucleotides are TGTGCCAGCAGTTTAGGGTGGGGACAGTTCGCTGGCTACACCTTC.

This clonotype was counted a few times. The genes are TRBV5-6 and TRBJ2-1; TRBD2 aligns across 13 bases. V was clipped by 1 base and J by 7 bases; unmatched bases: 5. The germline V gene encodes CDR1 SGHDT and CDR2 YYEEEE. This CDR3 spans 16 amino acids. CDR3: CASSLWTSGSRNEQFF. The CDR3 nucleotides are TGTGCCAGCAGCTTGTGGACTAGCGGGAGTCGGAATGAGCAGTTCTTC.

This clonotype was observed at least ten times. The CDR3 DNA follows: TGTGCCAGCAGTTTAACAGCCCCTACGCAGTATTTT. It yields the protein CASSLTAPTQYF. The rearrangement links TRBV28 to TRBJ2-3, with D uncertain. With 2 bases removed from V and 8 bases from J, the gap between germline ends came to 8 bases. This CDR3 region has 12 residues. Germline CDR1 and CDR2: MDHEN and SYDVKM.

In regard to this clonotype: A clone one base away is much larger, so this may be a read error. V usage is TRBV24-1 and J usage is TRBJ2-3, with 8 bases that match TRBD2. Germline V gene lookup returns CDR1 KGHDR and CDR2 SFDVKD. This CDR3 contains 17 residues. Unmatched junction bases numbered 12, after V lost 4 bases and J lost 4 bases. The CDR3 loop reads CATSDLISGGDSDTQYF. DNA for the CDR3: TGTGCCACCAGTGACCTGATAAGCGGGGGTGACTCAGATACGCAGTATTTT.

Many counts were recorded for this clonotype. The chain is built from TRBV12-3 or TRBV12-4 and TRBJ2-2, with TRBD1 as a possible D gene (5 bases). The CDR3 consists of 17 residues. Trimming took off 0 bases at V and 1 base at J, with 12 bases between the two ends. CDR3 bases: TGTGCCAGCAGTTTAGCTTTCCTCGACAGGAACACCGGGGAGCTGTTTTTT. Its protein product is CASSLAFLDRNTGELFF.

This clonotype occurred many times. This chain uses TRBV7-2 with TRBJ1-5, with 8 nucleotides matching TRBD1. V lost 5 bases, J lost 4 bases, and 4 bases stayed unmatched. Germline assignment: CDR1 SGHTA and CDR2 FQGNSA. The CDR3 loop spans 14 amino acids. The CDR3 loop reads CASSRQGTNQPQHF. The CDR3 coding sequence is TGTGCCAGCAGCCGACAGGGGACAAATCAGCCCCAGCATTTT.